This entry features one T cell receptor beta chain sequence. The antigen remains unidentified. This entry comes from a study of human T cells and chemical hapten exposure. Described time point: patch test 2, 6 weeks after DPC sensitization. Stated treatment: therapeutic diphenylcyclopropenone sensitization with weekly scalp DPC. TCRdb passed the RACE reads through MiXCR, listing each CDR3 protein once. The sample records 85,000 to 100,000 distinct CDR3 sequences, 8% to 13% being singletons. V was pared by 5 bases and J by 4 bases, with 9 bases of the junction left unmatched. The CDR3 is made up of 15 amino acids. The germline V gene has CDR1 PRHDT and CDR2 FYEKMQ (reference sequence). Study results and limitations: DPC sensitization left the count of TCRs above 1 in 1000 unchanged.

Sequencing used whole blood, obtained in connection with sensitization to the hapten diphenylcyclopropenone (DPC). This sequence was found in a man aged 35 to 55 with alopecia areata. Some clones in this sample may be carry-over from other donors' samples. V is TRBV13 and J is TRBJ1-1, with 8 bases aligning to TRBD1. CDR3 protein: CASSPGTGGITEAFF. CDR3 DNA: TGTGCCAGCAGCCCAGGGACAGGTGGTATCACTGAAGCTTTCTTT.